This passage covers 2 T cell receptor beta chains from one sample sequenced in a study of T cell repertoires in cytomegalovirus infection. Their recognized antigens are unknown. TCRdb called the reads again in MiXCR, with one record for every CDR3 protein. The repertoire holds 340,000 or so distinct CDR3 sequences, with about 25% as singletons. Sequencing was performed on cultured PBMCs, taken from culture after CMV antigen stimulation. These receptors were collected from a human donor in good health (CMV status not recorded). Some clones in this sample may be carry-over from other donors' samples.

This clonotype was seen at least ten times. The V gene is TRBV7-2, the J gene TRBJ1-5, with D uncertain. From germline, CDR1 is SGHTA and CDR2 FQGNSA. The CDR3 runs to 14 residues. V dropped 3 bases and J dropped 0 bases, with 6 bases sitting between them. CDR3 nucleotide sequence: TGTGCCAGCAGCTTCGGGCGTAGCAATCAGCCCCAGCATTTT. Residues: CASSFGRSNQPQHF.

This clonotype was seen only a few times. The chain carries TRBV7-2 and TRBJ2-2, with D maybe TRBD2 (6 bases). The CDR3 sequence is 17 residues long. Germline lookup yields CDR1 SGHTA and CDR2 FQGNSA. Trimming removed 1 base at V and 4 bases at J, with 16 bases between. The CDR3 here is CASSLDPSVGATGELFF. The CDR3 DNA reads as TGTGCCAGCAGCTTAGATCCTAGCGTAGGGGCCACCGGGGAGCTGTTTTTT. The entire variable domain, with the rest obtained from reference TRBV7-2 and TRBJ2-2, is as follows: GAGVSQSPSNKVTEKGKDVELRCDPISGHTALYWYRQSLGQGLEFLIYFQGNSAPDKSGLPSDRFSAERTGGSVSTLTIQRTQQEDSAVYLCASSLDPSVGATGELFFGEGSRLTVL.